This TCR beta chain was retrieved from a study of blood T cell repertoires in COVID-19. Repertoires were generated with immunoSEQ multiplex PCR, while TCRdb's copy carries only in-frame clones and drops some. The repertoire holds 50,000 to 65,000 clones, about 66% seen once, with about half in the top ten. Germline loops: CDR1 GTSNPN, CDR2 SVGIG (reference sequence). V lost 2 bases and J lost 4, with 9 bases in between. CDR3 size: 13 residues. The genes are TRBV30 and TRBJ2-4; D may be TRBD2 (5 bases). Sequenced material: PBMCs or T cells enriched from blood (not recorded which). The sequence derives from a woman aged 55-75 years who had been exposed to COVID-19. The CDR3 region has the DNA TGTGCCTGGAGTCAAGAGGGAAAAAACATTCAGTACTTC. Its translation: CAWSQEGKNIQYF.